This T cell receptor beta chain was identified in a study of blood T cell repertoires in COVID-19. Overall study context: Acute and convalescent COVID-19 specimens originated in the United States, Italy and Spain. PBMCs, B-cell-depleted T cells, or T cells were the source of the cDNA or gDNA that made up the material.

As handled by the study authors: Amplification of reference gene primers was used by the study to estimate nucleated cell counts. Some clones are missing from TCRdb's copy, which holds only in-frame ones; the method was immunoSEQ multiplex PCR. D and trimming come from the DNA, and the V and J calls and clone size come from that table. Of tens of thousands of clones detected, about 80% appear once; the ten largest clones hold around 27%. Germline-derived CDR1 and CDR2 are SGHRS and YFSETQ. The CDR3 contains 15 residues. With V trimmed by 4 bases and J by 2 bases, 4 bases remained unmatched. In its sample, this clone was seen once.

The sequenced sample consisted of peripheral blood. The sequence was obtained from a human donor in a cohort sampled during active COVID-19. This sequence joins TRBV5-1 and TRBJ2-1; 9 nucleotides align to TRBD1. In DNA form, the CDR3 reads TGCGCCAGCAGCGAAACAGGGGGCCCCTACAATGAGCAGTTCTTC. It translates to CASSETGGPYNEQFF.